The present T cell receptor beta chain was sequenced within a study of cytomegalovirus exposure and HLA in healthy donors. Study-wide findings and caveats: The majority of CMV-associated TCR beta chains were reported as apparently HLA-restricted in a later analysis. As was reported, the classifier diagnosed cytomegalovirus status with high specificity and sensitivity. A missense variant in DCLRE1C was later tied to TCR beta V- and J-gene trimming. A highly shared variant cluster was judged a likely technical artifact.

The study ran its PCR with 60 Vbeta and 13 Jbeta primers. Assay: immunoSEQ multiplex PCR; the TCRdb copy retains only in-frame clones and omits some. The sample includes 40,000 or so clones, more than 90% of them seen just once. For this clone: Its target is not known. One end of the junction varies from germline; a read error may be responsible.

The CDR3 spans 15 residues. CDR1 and CDR2 (germline): SEHNR, FQNEAQ (reference sequence). The clonotype comes from a woman aged 18-30 years in good health and CMV-seronegative. The chain couples TRBV7-9 to TRBJ1-5; D perhaps matches TRBD1 (5 bases). The specimen was PBMCs. The CDR3, as DNA: TGTTCCAGCAGCTCCCCGACAGAGAGCAATCAGCCCCAGCATTTT. This codes for CSSSSPTESNQPQHF.